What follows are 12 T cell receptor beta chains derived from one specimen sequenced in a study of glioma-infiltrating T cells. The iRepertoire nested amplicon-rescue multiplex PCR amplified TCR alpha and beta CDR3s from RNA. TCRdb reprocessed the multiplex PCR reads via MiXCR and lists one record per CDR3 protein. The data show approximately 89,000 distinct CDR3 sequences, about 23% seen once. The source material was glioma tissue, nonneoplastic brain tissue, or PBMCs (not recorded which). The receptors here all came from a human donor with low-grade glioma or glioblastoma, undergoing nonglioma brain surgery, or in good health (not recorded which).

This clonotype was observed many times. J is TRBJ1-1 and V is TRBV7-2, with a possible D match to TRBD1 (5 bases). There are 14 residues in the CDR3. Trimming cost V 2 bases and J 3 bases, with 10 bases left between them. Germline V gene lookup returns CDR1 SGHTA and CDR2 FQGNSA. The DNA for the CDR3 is TGTGCCAGCAGCTTACAGGGACGTGACACTGAAGCTTTCTTT. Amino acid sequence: CASSLQGRDTEAFF.

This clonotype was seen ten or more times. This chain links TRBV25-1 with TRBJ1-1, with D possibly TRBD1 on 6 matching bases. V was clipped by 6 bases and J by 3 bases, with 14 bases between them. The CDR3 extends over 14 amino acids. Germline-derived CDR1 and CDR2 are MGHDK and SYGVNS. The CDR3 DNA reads TGTGCCAGCAGCCACAGGGATTCGGACACTGAAGCTTTCTTT. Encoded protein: CASSHRDSDTEAFF. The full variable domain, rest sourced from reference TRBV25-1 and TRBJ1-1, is EADIYQTPRYLVIGTGKKITLECSQTMGHDKMYWYQQDPGMELHLIHYSYGVNSTEKGDLSSESTVSRIRTEHFPLTLESARPSHTSQYLCASSHRDSDTEAFFGQGTRLTVV.

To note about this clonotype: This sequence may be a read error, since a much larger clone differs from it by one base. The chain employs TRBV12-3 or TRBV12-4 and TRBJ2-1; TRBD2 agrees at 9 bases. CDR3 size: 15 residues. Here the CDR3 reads CASTRGGGAINKQFF. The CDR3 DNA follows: TGTGCCAGCACCCGGGGCGGGGGGGCAATCAATAAGCAGTTCTTC.

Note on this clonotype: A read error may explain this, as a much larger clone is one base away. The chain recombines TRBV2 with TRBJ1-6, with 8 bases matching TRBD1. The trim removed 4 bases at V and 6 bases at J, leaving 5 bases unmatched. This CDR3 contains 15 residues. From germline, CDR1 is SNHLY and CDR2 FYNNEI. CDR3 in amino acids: CASSGQGAGNSPLHF. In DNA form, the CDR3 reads TGTGCCAGCAGTGGGCAGGGGGCAGGTAATTCACCCCTCCACTTT.

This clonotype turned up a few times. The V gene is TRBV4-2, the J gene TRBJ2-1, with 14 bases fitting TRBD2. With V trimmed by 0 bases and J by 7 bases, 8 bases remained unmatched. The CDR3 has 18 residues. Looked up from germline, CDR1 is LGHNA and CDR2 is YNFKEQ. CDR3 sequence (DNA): TGTGCCAGCAGCCAAGATCCCCGGACTAGCGGGAGGCTAAATGAGCAGTTCTTC. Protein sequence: CASSQDPRTSGRLNEQFF.

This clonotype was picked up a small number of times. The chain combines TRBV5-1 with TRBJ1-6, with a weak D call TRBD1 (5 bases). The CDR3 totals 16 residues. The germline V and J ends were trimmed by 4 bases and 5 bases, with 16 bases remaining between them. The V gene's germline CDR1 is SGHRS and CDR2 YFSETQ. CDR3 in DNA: TGCGCCAGCAGCCCCGCCGGCGGGGCAGATAATTCACCCCTCCACTTT. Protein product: CASSPAGGADNSPLHF.

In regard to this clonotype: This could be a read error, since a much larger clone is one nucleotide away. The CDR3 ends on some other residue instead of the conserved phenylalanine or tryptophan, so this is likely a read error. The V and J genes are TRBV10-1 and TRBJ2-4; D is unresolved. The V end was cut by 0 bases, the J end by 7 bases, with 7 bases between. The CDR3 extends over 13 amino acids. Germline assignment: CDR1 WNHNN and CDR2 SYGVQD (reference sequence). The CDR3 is CASSESSRNIQYL. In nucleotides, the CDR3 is TGCGCCAGCAGTGAGTCGAGCCGGAACATTCAGTACCTC.

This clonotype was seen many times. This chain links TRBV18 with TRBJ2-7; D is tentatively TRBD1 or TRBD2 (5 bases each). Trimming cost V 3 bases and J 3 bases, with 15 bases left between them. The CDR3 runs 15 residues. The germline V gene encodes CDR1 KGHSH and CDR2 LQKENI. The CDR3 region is CASSPLQEAGYEQYF. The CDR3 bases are TGTGCCAGCTCACCGTTACAGGAGGCGGGCTACGAGCAGTACTTC.

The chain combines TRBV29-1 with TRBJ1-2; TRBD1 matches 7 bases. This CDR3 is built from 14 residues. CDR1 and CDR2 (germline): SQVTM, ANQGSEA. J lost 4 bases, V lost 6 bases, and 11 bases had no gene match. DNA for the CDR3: TGCAGCGTGTACTATCCTGACAGGGCCTATGGCTACACCTTC. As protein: CSVYYPDRAYGYTF.

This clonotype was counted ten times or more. The CDR3 coding sequence is TGTGCCAGCAGCCTGGGGCAGGGGGGATCCAGTCAGCCCCAGCATTTT. Translating it yields CASSLGQGGSSQPQHF. V gene TRBV27 combines with J gene TRBJ1-5; 7 bases map to TRBD1. The ends lost 6 bases at V and 6 bases at J; junction bases unmatched: 14. This CDR3 spans 16 amino acids. Germline V gives CDR1 MNHEY, CDR2 SMNVEV (reference sequence).

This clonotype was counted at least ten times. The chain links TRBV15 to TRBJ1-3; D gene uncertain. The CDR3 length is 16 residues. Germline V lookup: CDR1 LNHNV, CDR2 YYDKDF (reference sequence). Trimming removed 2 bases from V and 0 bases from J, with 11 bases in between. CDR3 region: CATSRLLSLSGNTIYF. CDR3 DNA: TGTGCCACCAGCAGACTCCTGTCCCTCTCTGGAAACACCATATATTTT.

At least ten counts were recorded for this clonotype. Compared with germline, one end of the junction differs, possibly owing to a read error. In DNA, the CDR3 is TGCAGTGCTCGAGAGTATAGGGGCCATGGCTACACCTTC. Residues: CSAREYRGHGYTF. The chain combines TRBV20-1 with TRBJ1-2; a possible D gene is TRBD1 (5 bases). The CDR3 contains 13 residues. CDR1 DFQATT and CDR2 SNEGSKA come from the germline V gene (reference sequence).